A single sample gave rise to the 11 T cell receptor beta chains below, sequenced in a study of cytomegalovirus exposure and HLA in healthy donors. A multiplex PCR was run with 60 Vbeta primers and 13 Jbeta primers. The protocol was immunoSEQ multiplex PCR, while the TCRdb copy is restricted to in-frame clones and leaves out a portion. This table holds fewer than 200,000 clones, about four fifths found once. The specimen sequenced was PBMCs. These receptors were collected from a male donor in good health and CMV-seronegative.

The J gene is TRBJ1-1, the V gene TRBV11-2; D not resolved. Trimming cost V 3 bases and J 2 bases, with 7 bases left between them. The CDR3 contains 13 residues. Germline V CDR1 and CDR2: SGHAT, FQNNGV. CDR3 residues: CASSLPGNTEAFF. CDR3 in DNA: TGTGCCAGCAGCTTGCCCGGTAACACTGAAGCTTTCTTT.

The genes are TRBV11-3 and TRBJ2-7; 11 nucleotides align to TRBD2. This CDR3 has 17 amino acids. Germline lookup yields CDR1 SGHNT and CDR2 YENEEA. J lost 5 bases, V lost 6 bases, and 15 bases had no gene match. The DNA for the CDR3 is TGTGCCAGCAGTTCTAACCCCGGGACTAGCGGACTTAACGAGCAGTACTTC. Encoded protein: CASSSNPGTSGLNEQYF. Complete variable domain (other parts from reference TRBV11-3 and TRBJ2-7): EAGVVQSPRYKIIEKKQPVAFWCNPISGHNTLYWYLQNLGQGPELLIRYENEEAVDDSQLPKDRFSAERLKGVDSTLKIQPAELGDSAVYLCASSSNPGTSGLNEQYFGPGTRLTVT.

The rearrangement joins TRBV19 to TRBJ1-1; D is unresolved. Germline CDR1 LNHDA, CDR2 SQIVND (reference sequence). CDR3 length equals 17 residues. V lost 3 bases and J 2 bases, leaving 19 bases between the germline ends. The CDR3, as DNA: TGTGCCAGTAGTATTTTTTCTGGCGGGCAGATAAACACTGAAGCTTTCTTT. This sequence encodes CASSIFSGGQINTEAFF.

The chain is built from TRBV1 and TRBJ1-5; TRBD1, the table's D call, was not compared with the DNA. TRBV1 is listed as a pseudogene. The CDR3 runs 16 residues. The CDR3 bases are TGCACCAGCAGCCTACGCCGTCGGACAGGGGAAAAGCCCCAGCATTTT. Its protein is CTSSLRRRTGEKPQHF.

The chain combines TRBV6-5 with TRBJ1-1, with 8 bases matching TRBD1. With 5 bases clipped from V and 5 bases from J, the junction kept 4 bases outside the gene matches. Germline V lookup: CDR1 MNHEY, CDR2 SVGAGI. The CDR3 length is 13 residues. DNA for the CDR3: TGTGCCAGCAGTCTCTACAGGGGGACTGAAGCTTTCTTT. Encoded protein: CASSLYRGTEAFF.

The J gene is TRBJ1-1, the V gene TRBV7-9; D might be TRBD1 (5 bases). CDR1 SEHNR and CDR2 FQNEAQ come from the germline V gene (reference sequence). Trimming removed 1 base at V and 5 bases at J, with 17 bases between. The length of the CDR3 is 16 residues. CDR3 residues: CASSLVWSWEGTEAFF. For the CDR3, the DNA is TGTGCCAGCAGCTTAGTGTGGTCGTGGGAGGGGACTGAAGCTTTCTTT. Variable domain in full (rest from reference TRBV7-9 and TRBJ1-1): DTGVSQNPRHKITKRGQNVTFRCDPISEHNRLYWYRQTLGQGPEFLTYFQNEAQLEKSRLLSDRFSAERPKGSFSTLEIQRTEQGDSAMYLCASSLVWSWEGTEAFFGQGTRLTVV.

The J gene is TRBJ2-4, the V gene TRBV7-2, with 10 bases aligning to TRBD2. This CDR3 region has 16 residues. Germline loops: CDR1 SGHTA, CDR2 FQGNSA. V lost 4 bases to trimming and J lost 3 bases; unmatched junction nucleotides: 6. The CDR3: CASSSGLAADKNIQYF. In DNA form, the CDR3 reads TGTGCCAGCAGCTCAGGACTAGCGGCGGACAAAAACATTCAGTACTTC.

This chain joins TRBV27 and TRBJ2-2, with 14 nucleotides matching TRBD2. V dropped 5 bases and J dropped 8; count of bases not matched to a gene: 13. This CDR3 has 18 amino acids. In germline, CDR1 is MNHEY, CDR2 SMNVEV (reference sequence). This CDR3 reads CASSIGTSGGILYGELFF. As DNA, the CDR3 is TGTGCCAGCAGTATCGGGACTAGCGGGGGTATCCTTTATGGGGAGCTGTTTTTT.

This clone appeared once. This rearrangement joins TRBV28 to TRBJ2-3; 9 bases are shared with TRBD2. J gave up 5 bases and V 4 bases, and 7 bases lay outside the gene matches. From germline, CDR1 is MDHEN and CDR2 SYDVKM. The CDR3 length is 15 residues. In nucleotides, the CDR3 is TGTGCCAGCAGTTCGGCGGGAGGGCTTCAAGATACGCAGTATTTT. It codes for CASSSAGGLQDTQYF.

CDR3 coding DNA: TGTGCCAGCTCACTAAACAGGGGACAGGGGAACTATGGCTACACCTTC. Its translation is CASSLNRGQGNYGYTF. The chain recombines TRBV18 with TRBJ1-2; the match to TRBD1 covers 10 bases. The V segment lost 4 bases and the J segment 2 bases; nucleotides outside the gene matches: 7. The CDR3 consists of 16 residues. Germline values: CDR1 KGHSH, CDR2 LQKENI.

V is TRBV19 and J is TRBJ1-2, with 10 bases fitting TRBD1. V shed 3 bases and J 5 bases; nucleotides not matched to a gene: 9. Germline lookup yields CDR1 LNHDA and CDR2 SQIVND (reference sequence). CDR3 length: 16 residues. CDR3 DNA: TGTGCCAGTAGTATTCCCCCGACAGGGGGCCTGTATGGCTACACCTTC. This sequence encodes CASSIPPTGGLYGYTF.